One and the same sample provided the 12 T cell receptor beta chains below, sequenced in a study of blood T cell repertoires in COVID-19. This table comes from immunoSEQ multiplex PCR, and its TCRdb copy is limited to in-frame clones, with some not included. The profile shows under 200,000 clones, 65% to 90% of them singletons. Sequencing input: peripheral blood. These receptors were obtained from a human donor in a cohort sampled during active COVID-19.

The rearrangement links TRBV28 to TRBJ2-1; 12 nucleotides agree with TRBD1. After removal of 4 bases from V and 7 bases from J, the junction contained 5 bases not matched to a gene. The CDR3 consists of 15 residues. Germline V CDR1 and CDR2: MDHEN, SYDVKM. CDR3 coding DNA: TGTGCCAGCAGTTGGGACAGGGGGCAGAGAAATGAGCAGTTCTTC. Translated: CASSWDRGQRNEQFF.

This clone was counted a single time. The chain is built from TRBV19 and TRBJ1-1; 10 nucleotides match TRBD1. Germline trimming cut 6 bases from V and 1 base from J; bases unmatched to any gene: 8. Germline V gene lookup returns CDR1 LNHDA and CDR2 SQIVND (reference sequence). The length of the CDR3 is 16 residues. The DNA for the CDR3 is TGTGCCAGTAGCCTTTGGGACAGGGGCCAGAACACTGAAGCTTTCTTT. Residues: CASSLWDRGQNTEAFF. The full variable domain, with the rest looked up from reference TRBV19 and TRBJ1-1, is DGGITQSPKYLFRKEGQNVTLSCEQNLNHDAMYWYRQDPGQGLRLIYYSQIVNDFQKGDIAEGYSVSREKKESFPLTVTSAQKNPTAFYLCASSLWDRGQNTEAFFGQGTRLTVV.

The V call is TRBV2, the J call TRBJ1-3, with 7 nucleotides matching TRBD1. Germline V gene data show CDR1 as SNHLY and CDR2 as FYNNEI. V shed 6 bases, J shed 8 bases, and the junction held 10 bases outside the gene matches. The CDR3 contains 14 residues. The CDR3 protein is CASSKGQLDHTIYF. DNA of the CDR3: TGTGCCAGCAGCAAGGGACAGTTGGACCACACCATATATTTT.

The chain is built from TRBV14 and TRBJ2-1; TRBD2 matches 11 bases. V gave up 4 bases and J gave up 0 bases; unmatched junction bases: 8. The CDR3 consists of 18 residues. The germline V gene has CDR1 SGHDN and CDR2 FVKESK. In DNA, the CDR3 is TGTGCCAGCAGCCGCCGGACTAGCGGGCTTAGCTCCTACAATGAGCAGTTCTTC. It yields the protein CASSRRTSGLSSYNEQFF.

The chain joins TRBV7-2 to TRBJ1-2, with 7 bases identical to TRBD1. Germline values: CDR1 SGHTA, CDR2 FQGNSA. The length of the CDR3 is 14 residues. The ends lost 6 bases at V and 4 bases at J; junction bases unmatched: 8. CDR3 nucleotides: TGTGCCAGCAGATTACAGGGGACGCTCTATGGCTACACCTTC. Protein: CASRLQGTLYGYTF. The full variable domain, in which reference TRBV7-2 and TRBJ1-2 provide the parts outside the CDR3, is GAGVSQSPSNKVTEKGKDVELRCDPISGHTALYWYRQSLGQGLEFLIYFQGNSAPDKSGLPSDRFSAERTGGSVSTLTIQRTQQEDSAVYLCASRLQGTLYGYTFGSGTRLTVV.

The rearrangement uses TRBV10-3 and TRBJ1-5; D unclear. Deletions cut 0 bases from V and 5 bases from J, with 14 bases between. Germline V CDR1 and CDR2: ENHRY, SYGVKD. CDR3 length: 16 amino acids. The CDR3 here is CAISESDLRSDQPQHF. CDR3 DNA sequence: TGTGCCATCAGTGAGTCGGATTTGAGGTCCGATCAGCCCCAGCATTTT.

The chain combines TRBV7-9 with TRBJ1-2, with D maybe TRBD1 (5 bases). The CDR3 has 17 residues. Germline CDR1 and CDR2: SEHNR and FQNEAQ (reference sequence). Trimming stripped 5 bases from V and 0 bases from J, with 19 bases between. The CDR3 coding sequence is TGTGCCAGCAGCCCCCTGGGGCAGCTCCCCCCTAACTATGGCTACACCTTC. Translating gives CASSPLGQLPPNYGYTF.

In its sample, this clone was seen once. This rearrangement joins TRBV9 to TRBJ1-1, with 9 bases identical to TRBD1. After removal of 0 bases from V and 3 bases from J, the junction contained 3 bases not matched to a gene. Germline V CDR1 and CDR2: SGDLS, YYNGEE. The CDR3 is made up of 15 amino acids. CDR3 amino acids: CASSVGQGGDTEAFF. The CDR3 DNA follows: TGTGCCAGCAGCGTAGGACAGGGGGGTGACACTGAAGCTTTCTTT.

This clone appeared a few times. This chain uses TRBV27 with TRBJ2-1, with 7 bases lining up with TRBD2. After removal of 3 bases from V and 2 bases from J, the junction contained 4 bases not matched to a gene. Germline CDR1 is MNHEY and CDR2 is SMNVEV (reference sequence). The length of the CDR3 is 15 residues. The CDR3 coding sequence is TGTGCCAGCAGTTTCGGTCTAGCGGCCTACAATGAGCAGTTCTTC. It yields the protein CASSFGLAAYNEQFF.

As DNA, the CDR3 is TGTGCCAGCAGTCCGGGGACTAGCGGACCTTACAATGAGCAGTTCTTC. Its translation is CASSPGTSGPYNEQFF. The chain links TRBV27 to TRBJ2-1; 11 nucleotides agree with TRBD2. V lost 5 bases and J lost 4; bases outside the gene matches: 7. Germline assignment: CDR1 MNHEY and CDR2 SMNVEV (reference sequence). This CDR3 comprises 16 residues.

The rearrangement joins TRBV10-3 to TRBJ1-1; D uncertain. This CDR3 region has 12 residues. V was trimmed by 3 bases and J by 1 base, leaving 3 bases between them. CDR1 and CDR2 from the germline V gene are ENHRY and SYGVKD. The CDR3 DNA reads TGTGCCATCAGTGACAGGAACACTGAAGCTTTCTTT. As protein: CAISDRNTEAFF.

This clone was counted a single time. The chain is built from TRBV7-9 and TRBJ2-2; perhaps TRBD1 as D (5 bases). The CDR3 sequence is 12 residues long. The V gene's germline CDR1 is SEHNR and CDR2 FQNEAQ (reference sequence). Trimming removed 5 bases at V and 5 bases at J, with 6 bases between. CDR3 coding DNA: TGTGCCAGCAGCCCAGGGACCGGGGAGCTGTTTTTT. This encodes CASSPGTGELFF.